The 20 T cell receptor beta chains below come from one sample, sequenced in a study of shared clonotypes between healthy human individuals. Cells designated naive CD8 were CD45RO-negative and were positively selected for CCR7, with terminally differentiated effector memory CD45RA+ cells excluded. This table comes from immunoSEQ multiplex PCR, and its TCRdb copy is limited to in-frame clones, with some not included. Of around 640,000 clones in the sample, 96% were seen once. Material: naive CD8+ T cells sorted from blood. These receptors all stem from a woman in her twenties or thirties in good health.

The rearrangement uses TRBV7-2 and TRBJ1-4; 9 bases map to TRBD1. Trimming took 3 bases from V and 3 from J; bases not matched to a gene: 5. Germline values: CDR1 SGHTA, CDR2 FQGNSA. This CDR3 has 16 amino acids. The CDR3 is CASSFNRGRPNEKLFF. The CDR3 DNA reads TGTGCCAGCAGCTTTAACAGGGGGCGTCCTAATGAAAAACTGTTTTTT.

The rearrangement joins TRBV27 to TRBJ2-1; D is perhaps TRBD1 or TRBD2 (5 bases each). Germline-derived CDR1 and CDR2 are MNHEY and SMNVEV (reference sequence). V gave up 5 bases and J gave up 4 bases, with 24 bases separating them. This CDR3 is 18 amino acids long. DNA for the CDR3: TGTGCCAGCAGTGGGGGAGATGAAGCCGTACCGATGTACAATGAGCAGTTCTTC. It codes for CASSGGDEAVPMYNEQFF.

The chain carries TRBV5-1 and TRBJ1-4; D uncertain. The V gene lost 6 bases and the J gene lost 3 bases, with 9 bases spanning the gap. The CDR3 has 13 residues. Germline CDR1 SGHRS, CDR2 YFSETQ. The CDR3 is CASMDRPNEKLFF. In nucleotides, the CDR3 is TGCGCCAGCATGGACCGTCCTAATGAAAAACTGTTTTTT.

V is TRBV14 and J is TRBJ2-2; 14 bases are shared with TRBD2. This CDR3 region has 17 residues. Germline CDR1 reads SGHDN; CDR2 reads FVKESK. J gave up 6 bases and V 3 bases, and 6 bases lay outside the gene matches. CDR3 amino acids: CASSHTGLAGGSGELFF. In DNA form, the CDR3 reads TGTGCCAGCAGCCATACCGGACTAGCGGGAGGTTCCGGGGAGCTGTTTTTT.

The chain couples TRBV7-9 to TRBJ2-7; D ambiguous. The V gene lost 5 bases and the J gene lost 3 bases, with 11 bases spanning the gap. The CDR3 loop spans 13 amino acids. From germline, CDR1 is SEHNR and CDR2 FQNEAQ (reference sequence). The CDR3 sequence: CASSPASDYEQYF. The CDR3 DNA follows: TGTGCCAGCAGCCCAGCCAGCGACTACGAGCAGTACTTC. The complete variable domain, with remaining parts taken from reference TRBV7-9 and TRBJ2-7, reads DTGVSQNPRHKITKRGQNVTFRCDPISEHNRLYWYRQTLGQGPEFLTYFQNEAQLEKSRLLSDRFSAERPKGSFSTLEIQRTEQGDSAMYLCASSPASDYEQYFGPGTRLTVT.

The CDR3 sequence: CASSFSPGPTYEQYF. For the CDR3, the DNA is TGTGCCAGCAGCTTTTCTCCGGGACCAACCTACGAGCAGTACTTC. The chain has TRBV7-9 and TRBJ2-7; D may be TRBD1 or TRBD2 (5 bases each). Trimming took 3 bases from V and 2 from J, leaving 14 bases between them. The CDR3 consists of 15 residues. The germline gives CDR1 SEHNR, CDR2 FQNEAQ (reference sequence).

The chain employs TRBV4-1 and TRBJ2-7; no definite D call. This CDR3 contains 14 residues. Deletions cut 1 base from V and 7 bases from J, with 14 bases between. The germline CDR1 and CDR2 sequences are MGHRA and YSYEKL. The CDR3 sequence is CASSQVSAPPEQYF. In nucleotides, the CDR3 is TGCGCCAGCAGCCAAGTTTCTGCCCCCCCGGAGCAGTACTTC.

Points on this clone: This sample also contains other DNA sequences that code for the same CDR3. The chain links TRBV28 to TRBJ2-7, with D unclear. The CDR3 length is 13 residues. CDR1 MDHEN and CDR2 SYDVKM come from the germline V gene. Trimming left V 4 bases short and J 2 bases short, with 9 bases between. CDR3 DNA: TGTGCCAGCAGTTGGGCGGAAGCCTACGAGCAGTACTTC. Encoded protein: CASSWAEAYEQYF.

The chain combines TRBV28 with TRBJ2-2; 8 bases align to TRBD2. This CDR3 has 17 amino acids. The V segment lost 5 bases and the J segment 0 bases; nucleotides outside the gene matches: 8. Germline V gene data show CDR1 as MDHEN and CDR2 as SYDVKM. The CDR3 bases are TGTGCCAGCAGTACGGTACCGGGACTAGCGAACACCGGGGAGCTGTTTTTT. Translated: CASSTVPGLANTGELFF.

The V and J genes are TRBV5-6 and TRBJ1-1, with D possibly matching TRBD1 (6 bases). The germline V gene encodes CDR1 SGHDT and CDR2 YYEEEE. This CDR3 spans 17 amino acids. The V end was cut by 4 bases, the J end by 2 bases, with 21 bases between. The CDR3 region has the DNA TGTGCCAGCAGCCCTCTAGGCGTACAGGGAATTAACACTGAAGCTTTCTTT. It specifies CASSPLGVQGINTEAFF.

The chain couples TRBV5-4 to TRBJ1-1; tentatively, D is TRBD1 (5 bases). Germline V CDR1 and CDR2: SGHNT, YYREEE (reference sequence). The CDR3 runs 14 residues. V lost 2 bases and J lost 3, with 11 bases in between. CDR3 protein: CASSFGWGDTEAFF. The CDR3, as DNA: TGTGCCAGCAGCTTTGGATGGGGGGACACTGAAGCTTTCTTT.

This clone was detected only once. The rearrangement uses TRBV7-2 and TRBJ1-1; 7 bases are shared with TRBD1. The CDR3 runs to 14 residues. The V gene's germline CDR1 is SGHTA and CDR2 FQGNSA. Trimming at V came to 5 bases and at J to 1 base, leaving 4 bases not matched to a gene. As DNA, the CDR3 is TGTGCCAGCAGCCACAGGGGAGAGAACACTGAAGCTTTCTTT. It encodes CASSHRGENTEAFF.

The rearrangement links TRBV7-9 to TRBJ2-1, with TRBD2 matching over 10 bases. The ends lost 6 bases at V and 8 bases at J; junction bases unmatched: 10. Germline V lookup: CDR1 SEHNR, CDR2 FQNEAQ (reference sequence). The CDR3 covers 15 residues. The CDR3 here is CASRSLAGVSYEQFF. The DNA of the CDR3 is TGTGCCAGCAGATCCCTAGCGGGAGTTAGCTATGAGCAGTTCTTC. Combining the CDR3 with reference TRBV7-9 and TRBJ2-1 gives the whole variable domain DTGVSQNPRHKITKRGQNVTFRCDPISEHNRLYWYRQTLGQGPEFLTYFQNEAQLEKSRLLSDRFSAERPKGSFSTLEIQRTEQGDSAMYLCASRSLAGVSYEQFFGPGTRLTVL.

The genes are TRBV15 and TRBJ1-5, with 9 bases matching TRBD1. This CDR3 spans 15 amino acids. J lost 6 bases, V lost 5 bases, and 8 bases had no gene match. CDR1 is LNHNV, CDR2 YYDKDF, per germline (reference sequence). This CDR3 reads CATSPNRGLGQPQHF. The CDR3 bases are TGTGCCACCAGCCCGAACAGGGGGCTAGGTCAGCCCCAGCATTTT.

The V and J genes are TRBV28 and TRBJ2-5; D possibly matches TRBD1 or TRBD2 (5 bases each). V was trimmed by 4 bases and J by 3 bases, leaving 18 bases between them. The CDR3 sequence is 16 residues long. From germline, CDR1 is MDHEN and CDR2 SYDVKM. The CDR3 bases are TGTGCCAGCAGTTACATTGGGACCTCGGAAGAAGAGACCCAGTACTTC. This gives the protein CASSYIGTSEEETQYF.

This clone was seen a handful of times. The genes are TRBV19 and TRBJ1-4, with D unclear. Germline CDR1 is LNHDA and CDR2 is SQIVND (reference sequence). V was trimmed by 4 bases and J by 7 bases, leaving 10 bases between them. The CDR3 covers 13 residues. This CDR3 reads CASSTWLREKLFF. CDR3 DNA: TGTGCCAGTAGTACATGGCTACGTGAAAAACTGTTTTTT.

This clone was seen only once. The chain has TRBV9 and TRBJ2-3; 7 bases agree with TRBD2. Germline trimming cut 4 bases from V and 1 base from J; bases unmatched to any gene: 6. Germline V gene sequence: CDR1 SGDLS, CDR2 YYNGEE. The CDR3 is 15 amino acids. CDR3 DNA: TGTGCCAGCAGCACCGGGACTACCGGCACAGATACGCAGTATTTT. Protein sequence: CASSTGTTGTDTQYF.

J is TRBJ2-3 and V is TRBV27; either TRBD1 or TRBD2 may fit D (6 bases each). CDR3 length: 14 amino acids. CDR1 is MNHEY, CDR2 SMNVEV, per germline (reference sequence). V dropped 2 bases and J dropped 7 bases, with 13 bases sitting between them. CDR3 sequence: CASSLAQGRNTQYF. Here the CDR3 DNA reads TGTGCCAGCAGTTTAGCCCAGGGGAGGAATACGCAGTATTTT.

As DNA, the CDR3 is TGTGCCAGCAGCTCCTGGCAGGGAGACACTGAAGCTTTCTTT. The encoded protein is CASSSWQGDTEAFF. The chain links TRBV7-8 to TRBJ1-1; D perhaps matches TRBD1 (5 bases). V shed 4 bases and J shed 3 bases, with 12 bases lying between them. This CDR3 is 14 amino acids long. Germline V gene sequence: CDR1 SGHVS, CDR2 FQNEAQ.

The chain joins TRBV4-1 to TRBJ2-7; 9 bases agree with TRBD1. After removal of 2 bases from V and 5 bases from J, the junction contained 7 bases not matched to a gene. The CDR3 length is 15 residues. Germline CDR1 MGHRA, CDR2 YSYEKL. The CDR3: CASSQSVTGGNEQYF. DNA for the CDR3: TGCGCCAGCAGCCAATCGGTAACAGGGGGCAACGAGCAGTACTTC.